These 5 T cell receptor beta chains came from one sample sequenced in a study of T-cell reconstitution after alpha-beta-depleted transplantation in children. Unique molecular identifiers were used to barcode this TCRbeta library. TCRdb used MiXCR to reprocess the PCR reads, holding one entry per CDR3 protein. The data contain over 200,000 distinct CDR3 sequences, 8% to 9.5% of them singletons. The input for sequencing was PBMCs from the stem cell graft donor, taken from the stem cell graft. The receptors originated from a human donor who donated a stem cell graft to a child with acute lymphoblastic leukemia.

This clonotype has just a few counts. The chain carries TRBV11-2 and TRBJ1-2; 8 bases align to TRBD1. CDR1 and CDR2 from the germline V gene are SGHAT and FQNNGV. The CDR3 is made up of 19 amino acids. With V trimmed by 4 bases and J by 6 bases, 22 bases remained unmatched. The CDR3 here is CASSSPSWTGTAGADGYTF. CDR3 DNA: TGTGCCAGCAGCTCTCCCTCCTGGACAGGGACGGCCGGGGCTGATGGCTACACCTTC.

V gene TRBV25-1 combines with J gene TRBJ2-1; D gene unclear. Trimming took off 4 bases at V and 3 bases at J, with 13 bases between the two ends. Per the germline V gene, CDR1 is MGHDK and CDR2 is SYGVNS. CDR3 length: 15 residues. CDR3 sequence: CASSAGSLGYNEQFF. CDR3 nucleotides: TGTGCCAGCAGTGCGGGTTCTTTAGGCTACAATGAGCAGTTCTTC.

This clonotype was recorded at least ten times. The gene calls are TRBV7-8 and TRBJ2-3, with TRBD2 matching over 8 bases. V shed 3 bases and J 5 bases; nucleotides not matched to a gene: 4. This CDR3 has 14 amino acids. Germline V gene data show CDR1 as SGHVS and CDR2 as FQNEAQ. CDR3: CASSFSGGGDTQYF. The DNA of the CDR3 is TGTGCCAGCAGCTTCTCGGGGGGGGGAGATACGCAGTATTTT.

This clonotype was counted at least ten times. This sequence joins TRBV7-9 and TRBJ1-2; TRBD1 aligns across 7 bases. This CDR3 comprises 15 residues. Germline V lookup: CDR1 SEHNR, CDR2 FQNEAQ (reference sequence). V gave up 1 base and J gave up 0 bases; unmatched junction bases: 2. The CDR3 spells CASSLGDRANYGYTF. The CDR3 region has the DNA TGTGCCAGCAGCTTAGGGGACAGAGCTAACTATGGCTACACCTTC.

This clonotype was seen at least ten times. The rearrangement links TRBV10-3 to TRBJ2-1, with D perhaps TRBD1 (5 bases). V was shortened by 3 bases and J by 6 bases, with 12 bases between the two germline ends. Germline CDR1 is ENHRY and CDR2 is SYGVKD. The CDR3 length is 14 residues. Written as DNA, the CDR3 is TGTGCCATCAGTGAAGTTCAGGGAAGCAATGAGCAGTTCTTC. It codes for CAISEVQGSNEQFF.